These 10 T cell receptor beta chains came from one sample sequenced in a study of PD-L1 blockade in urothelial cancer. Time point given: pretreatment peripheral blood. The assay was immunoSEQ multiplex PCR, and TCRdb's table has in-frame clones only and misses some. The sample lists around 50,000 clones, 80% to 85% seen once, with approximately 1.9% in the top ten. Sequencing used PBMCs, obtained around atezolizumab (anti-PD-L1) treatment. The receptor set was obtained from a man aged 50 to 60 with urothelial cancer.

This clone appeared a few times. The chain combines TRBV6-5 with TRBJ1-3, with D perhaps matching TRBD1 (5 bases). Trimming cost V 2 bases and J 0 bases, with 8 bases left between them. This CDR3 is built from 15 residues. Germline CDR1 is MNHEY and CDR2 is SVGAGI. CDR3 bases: TGTGCCAGCAGTTACCGGGGGAGCTCTGGAAACACCATATATTTT. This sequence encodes CASSYRGSSGNTIYF.

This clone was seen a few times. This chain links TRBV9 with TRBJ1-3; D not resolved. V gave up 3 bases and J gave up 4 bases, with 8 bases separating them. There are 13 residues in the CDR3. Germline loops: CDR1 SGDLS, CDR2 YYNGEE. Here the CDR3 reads CASSEQAGNTIYF. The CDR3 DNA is TGTGCCAGCAGCGAGCAGGCCGGAAACACCATATATTTT.

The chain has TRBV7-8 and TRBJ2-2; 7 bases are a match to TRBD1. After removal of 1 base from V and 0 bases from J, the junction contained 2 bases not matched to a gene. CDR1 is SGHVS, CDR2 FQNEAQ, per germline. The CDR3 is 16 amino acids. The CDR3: CASSLGGQTNTGELFF. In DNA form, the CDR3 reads TGTGCCAGCAGCTTAGGGGGACAGACGAACACCGGGGAGCTGTTTTTT.

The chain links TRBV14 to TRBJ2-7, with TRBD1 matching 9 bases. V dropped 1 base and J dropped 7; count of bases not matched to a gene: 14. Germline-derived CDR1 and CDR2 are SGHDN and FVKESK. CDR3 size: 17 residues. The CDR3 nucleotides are TGTGCCAGCAGCCAAGGGGGCCTGGACAGGGGCCCTTATGAGCAGTACGTC. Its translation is CASSQGGLDRGPYEQYV.

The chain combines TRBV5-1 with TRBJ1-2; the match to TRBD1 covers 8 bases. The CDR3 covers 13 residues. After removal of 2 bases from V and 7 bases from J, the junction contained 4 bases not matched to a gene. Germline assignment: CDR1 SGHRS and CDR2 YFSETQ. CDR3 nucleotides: TGCGCCAGCAGCTTAGGGACAGGACGTGGCTACACCTTC. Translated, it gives CASSLGTGRGYTF.

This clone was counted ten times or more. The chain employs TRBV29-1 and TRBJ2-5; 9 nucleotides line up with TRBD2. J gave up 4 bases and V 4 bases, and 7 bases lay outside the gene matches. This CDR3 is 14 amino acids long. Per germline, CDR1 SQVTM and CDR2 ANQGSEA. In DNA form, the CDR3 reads TGCAGCGTTGTTGGTAGCGGGGGAGGAGAGACCCAGTACTTC. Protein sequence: CSVVGSGGGETQYF.

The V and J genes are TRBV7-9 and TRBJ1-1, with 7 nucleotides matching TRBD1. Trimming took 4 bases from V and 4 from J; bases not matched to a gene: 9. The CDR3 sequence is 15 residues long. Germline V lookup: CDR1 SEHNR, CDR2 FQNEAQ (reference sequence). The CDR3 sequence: CASSSSDRASTEAFF. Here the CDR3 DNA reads TGTGCCAGCAGCTCCTCCGACAGGGCCTCCACTGAAGCTTTCTTT.

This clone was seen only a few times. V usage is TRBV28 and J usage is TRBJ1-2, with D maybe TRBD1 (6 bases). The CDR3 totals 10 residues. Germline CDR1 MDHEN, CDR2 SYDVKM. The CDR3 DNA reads TGTGGGATAGGGGGCTATGGCTACACCTTC. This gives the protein CGIGGYGYTF.

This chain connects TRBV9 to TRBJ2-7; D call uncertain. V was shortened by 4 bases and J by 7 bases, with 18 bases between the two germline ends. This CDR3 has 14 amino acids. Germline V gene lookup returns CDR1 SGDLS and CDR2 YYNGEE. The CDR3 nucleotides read TGTGCCAGCAGCAATGGGCAGATCCGTGGAGAGCAGTACTTC. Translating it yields CASSNGQIRGEQYF.

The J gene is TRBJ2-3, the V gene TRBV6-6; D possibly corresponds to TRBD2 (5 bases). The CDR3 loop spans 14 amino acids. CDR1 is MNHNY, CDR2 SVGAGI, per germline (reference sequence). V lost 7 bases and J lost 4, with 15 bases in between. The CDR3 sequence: CASKEGWISDTQYF. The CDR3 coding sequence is TGTGCCAGCAAAGAGGGATGGATTTCAGATACGCAGTATTTT.